This is a list of T cell receptor beta chains from one sample in a study of blood T cell repertoires in COVID-19. Repertoires were generated with immunoSEQ multiplex PCR, while TCRdb's copy carries only in-frame clones and drops some. The sample shows roughly 300,000 clones, 83% of them seen only once. The sequenced sample consisted of peripheral blood. The receptors were sampled from a woman in her 50s with acute or convalescent COVID-19. Both conserved end residues are part of each CDR3. Each record gives: D gene, J gene, V gene, clone size, CDR3 protein, CDR3 DNA. D genes are given only for firm matches. Some rows have no size entry. The others give once, few or many, or a class for an expanded clone.

TRBD2,TRBJ2-2,TRBV7-3,.,CASSLTLGSGKDGELFF,TGTGCCAGCAGCTTAACGTTGGGTAGCGGGAAGGACGGGGAGCTGTTTTTT
.,TRBJ1-2,TRBV3-1/TRBV3-2,.,CASSRVDSNYGYTF,TGTGCCAGCAGCCGAGTGGACAGCAACTATGGCTACACCTTC
TRBD1,TRBJ1-6,TRBV11-3,.,CASSPGGRSPLHF,TGTGCCAGCAGTCCAGGGGGCCGGTCACCCCTCCACTTT
.,TRBJ1-2,TRBV2,.,CASSDMSNYGYTF,TGTGCCAGCAGTGACATGTCTAACTATGGCTACACCTTC
.,TRBJ1-3,TRBV3-1/TRBV3-2,.,CASSHSGSPIYF,TGTGCCAGCAGCCATTCAGGGTCCCCCATATATTTT
TRBD1,TRBJ1-2,TRBV4-2,.,CASSQGTGNYGYTF,TGTGCCAGCAGCCAAGGGACAGGGAACTATGGCTACACCTTC
TRBD1,TRBJ2-1,TRBV9,.,CASSPGQGAYEQFF,TGTGCCAGCAGCCCGGGACAGGGGGCCTATGAGCAGTTCTTC
.,TRBJ1-2,TRBV5-4,.,CASNLGGVRYGYTF,TGTGCCAGCAACCTTGGAGGGGTCCGCTATGGCTACACCTTC
TRBD2,TRBJ2-7,TRBV29-1,.,CSVGTSYEQYF,TGCAGCGTGGGGACTAGCTACGAGCAGTACTTC
TRBD1,TRBJ1-6,TRBV19,once,CASSRTGEVWINSPLHF,TGTGCCAGTAGTAGGACAGGGGAGGTTTGGATTAATTCACCCCTCCACTTT
TRBD2,TRBJ2-1,TRBV4-3,.,CASSQDRGTNNEQFF,TGCGCCAGCAGCCAAGATCGGGGGACTAACAATGAGCAGTTCTTC
.,TRBJ2-1,TRBV9,.,CASSFYLGHEQFF,TGTGCCAGCAGCTTCTATCTAGGCCATGAGCAGTTCTTC
.,TRBJ1-6,TRBV6-6,.,CASSYRSVDSPLHF,TGTGCCAGCAGTTACCGGTCGGTGGATTCACCCCTCCACTTT
.,TRBJ2-1,TRBV9,.,CASSVGSSSYNEQFF,TGTGCCAGCAGCGTGGGCTCCAGCTCCTACAATGAGCAGTTCTTC
.,TRBJ2-1,TRBV18,.,CASSTGVGGNEQFF,TGTGCCAGCTCTACTGGCGTCGGGGGAAATGAGCAGTTCTTC
.,TRBJ1-2,TRBV6-6,.,CASRKPGENYGYTF,TGTGCCAGCAGAAAACCCGGGGAAAACTATGGCTACACCTTC
TRBD1,TRBJ1-1,TRBV5-1,.,CASSLQTQGSGTEAFF,TGCGCCAGCAGCTTACAAACACAGGGGAGTGGGACTGAAGCTTTCTTT
.,TRBJ2-3,TRBV7-6,.,CASSPYGPTDTQYF,TGTGCCAGCAGCCCTTATGGCCCCACAGATACGCAGTATTTT